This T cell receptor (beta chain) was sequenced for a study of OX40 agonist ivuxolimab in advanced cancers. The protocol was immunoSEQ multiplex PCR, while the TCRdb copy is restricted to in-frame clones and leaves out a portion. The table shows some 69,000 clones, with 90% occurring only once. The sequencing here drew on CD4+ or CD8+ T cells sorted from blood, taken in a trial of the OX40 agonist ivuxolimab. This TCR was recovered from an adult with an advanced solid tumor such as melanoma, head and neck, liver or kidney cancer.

The CDR3: CASSAGGRSGANVLTF. The CDR3 DNA is TGCGCCAGCAGCGCAGGGGGCCGCTCTGGGGCCAACGTCCTGACTTTC. The chain couples TRBV5-1 to TRBJ2-6, with TRBD1 matching over 8 bases. The CDR3 spans 16 residues. Germline V gene lookup returns CDR1 SGHRS and CDR2 YFSETQ. Germline trimming cut 4 bases from V and 0 bases from J; bases unmatched to any gene: 3.